This TCR beta chain derives from a study of T-cell memory formation after mild COVID-19. Overall study context: The two donors had largely donor-specific TCR clusters. Points from the study as a whole: Second-wave clones that peaked on day 37 lacked confirmed SARS-CoV-2 specificity.

A remark on this clonotype: The antigen remains unidentified.

The CDR3 extends over 14 amino acids. With 3 bases clipped from V and 6 bases from J, the junction kept 9 bases outside the gene matches. The germline V gene encodes CDR1 DFQATT and CDR2 SNEGSKA (reference sequence). MiXCR, applied by TCRdb to the 5' RACE reads, yields one record per CDR3 protein. The sample has around 430,000 distinct CDR3 sequences; about a sixth are singletons. This sequence originates from a man younger than 35 who had mild COVID-19 (a few samples of this study predate the infection). Cell type and time point are not known. Sequences were obtained from PBMCs or a T cell subset sorted from them (not recorded which). This chain links TRBV20-1 with TRBJ2-7, with 9 bases that match TRBD1. CDR3: CSASESQGAGEQYF. DNA for the CDR3: TGCAGTGCTAGCGAGTCACAGGGGGCTGGCGAGCAGTACTTC.